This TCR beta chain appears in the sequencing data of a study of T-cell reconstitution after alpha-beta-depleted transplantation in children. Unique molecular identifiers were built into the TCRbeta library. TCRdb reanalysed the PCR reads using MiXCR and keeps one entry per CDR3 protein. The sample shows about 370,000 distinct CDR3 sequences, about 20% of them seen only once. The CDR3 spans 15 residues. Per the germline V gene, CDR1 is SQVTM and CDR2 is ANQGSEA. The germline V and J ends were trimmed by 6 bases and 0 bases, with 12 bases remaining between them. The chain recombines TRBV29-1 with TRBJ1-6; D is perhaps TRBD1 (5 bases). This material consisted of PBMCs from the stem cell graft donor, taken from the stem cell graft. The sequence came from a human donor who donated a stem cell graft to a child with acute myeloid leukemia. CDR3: CSVMDTSSYNSPLHF. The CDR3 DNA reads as TGCAGCGTCATGGACACGAGCTCCTATAATTCACCCCTCCACTTT.